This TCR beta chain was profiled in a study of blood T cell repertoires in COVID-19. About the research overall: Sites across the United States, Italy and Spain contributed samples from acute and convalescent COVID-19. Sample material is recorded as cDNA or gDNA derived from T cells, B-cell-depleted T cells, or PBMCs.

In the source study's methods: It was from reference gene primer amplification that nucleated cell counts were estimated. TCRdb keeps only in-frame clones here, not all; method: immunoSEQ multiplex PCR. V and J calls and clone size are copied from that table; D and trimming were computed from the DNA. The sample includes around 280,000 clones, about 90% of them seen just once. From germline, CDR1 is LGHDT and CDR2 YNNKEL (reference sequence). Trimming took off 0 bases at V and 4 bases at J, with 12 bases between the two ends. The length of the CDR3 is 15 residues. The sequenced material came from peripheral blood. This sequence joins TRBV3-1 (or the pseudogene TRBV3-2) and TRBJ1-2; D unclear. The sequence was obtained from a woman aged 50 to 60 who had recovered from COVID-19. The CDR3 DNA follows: TGTGCCAGCAGCCAAGATACGGGAGCCCTCTATGGCTACACCTTC. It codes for CASSQDTGALYGYTF.